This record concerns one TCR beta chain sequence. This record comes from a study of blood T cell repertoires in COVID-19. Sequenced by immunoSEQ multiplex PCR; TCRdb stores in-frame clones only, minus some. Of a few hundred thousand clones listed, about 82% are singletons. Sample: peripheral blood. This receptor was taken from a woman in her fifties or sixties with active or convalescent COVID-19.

For the CDR3, the DNA is TGTGCCAGCAGCCCCCACGACACGAACACCGGGGAGCTGTTTTTT. Protein sequence: CASSPHDTNTGELFF. The chain is built from TRBV7-2 and TRBJ2-2; the D is unclear. Germline loops: CDR1 SGHTA, CDR2 FQGNSA. V dropped 5 bases and J dropped 0 bases, with 10 bases sitting between them. The CDR3 is made up of 15 amino acids. Full variable domain (outside the CDR3, taken from reference TRBV7-2 and TRBJ2-2): GAGVSQSPSNKVTEKGKDVELRCDPISGHTALYWYRQSLGQGLEFLIYFQGNSAPDKSGLPSDRFSAERTGGSVSTLTIQRTQQEDSAVYLCASSPHDTNTGELFFGEGSRLTVL.